This record looks at one T cell receptor beta chain sequence and its context. What it recognizes is unknown. The germline V gene has CDR1 MNHEY and CDR2 SVGAGI. The CDR3 extends over 14 amino acids. The source of the sample is a study of cytomegalovirus exposure and HLA in healthy donors. As for the study in general: In a previous analysis, around 110 million unique TCR beta sequences were found from about 190 million T cells.

Study-wide points: The investigators catalogued 164 TCR beta chains as cytomegalovirus-associated. High specificity and sensitivity for cytomegalovirus status were reported for the classifier.

Both 60 Vbeta primers and 13 Jbeta primers went into the PCR. Using immunoSEQ multiplex PCR, the repertoire was profiled, and TCRdb retains in-frame clones only, with some absent. The sample comprises under 200,000 clones, 79% of which are singletons, and approximately 0.69% rests with the top ten. The sequenced sample was PBMCs. The sequence came from a woman in her 40s in good health and CMV-seronegative. The chain is built from TRBV6-5 and TRBJ2-5; D is perhaps TRBD1 (5 bases). The DNA end lines up better with TRBJ2-7; the J call may be wrong. CDR3 in DNA: TGTGCCAGCAGTTACACCCCGAGACAGTACGAGCAGTACTTC. It specifies CASSYTPRQYEQYF.